Below are 25 T cell receptor beta chains sequenced from a single sample in a study of blood T cell repertoires in COVID-19. Profiled with immunoSEQ multiplex PCR; TCRdb holds only in-frame clones, not every one. The sample shows a few hundred thousand clones, approximately 88% of them seen only once. The sample taken for sequencing was peripheral blood. These TCRs come from a man in his late teens or twenties who had recovered from COVID-19.

The chain carries TRBV5-1 and TRBJ2-1, with 10 bases lining up with TRBD2. Germline V lookup: CDR1 SGHRS, CDR2 YFSETQ. The trim removed 5 bases at V and 7 bases at J, leaving 9 bases unmatched. CDR3 length: 15 residues. CDR3 region: CASSYLAGVGNEQFF. CDR3 coding DNA: TGCGCCAGCAGTTATCTAGCGGGAGTGGGAAATGAGCAGTTCTTC.

The chain uses TRBV7-9 and TRBJ1-2; weak D call: TRBD1 (5 bases). The germline V gene has CDR1 SEHNR and CDR2 FQNEAQ (reference sequence). The V end lost 1 base, the J end lost 3 bases, and 18 bases lay between the germline ends. The CDR3 extends over 17 amino acids. CDR3 DNA sequence: TGTGCCAGCAGCTTAGGTGGAGGGGCAGGCAGGGACTATGGCTACACCTTC. It is translated as CASSLGGGAGRDYGYTF.

This chain uses TRBV2 with TRBJ1-2, with TRBD1 matching over 10 bases. Unmatched junction bases numbered 6, after V lost 9 bases and J lost 8 bases. The CDR3 has 12 amino acids. Germline-derived CDR1 and CDR2 are SNHLY and FYNNEI. The CDR3: CARTGGYEGYTF. The CDR3 DNA is TGTGCCAGGACAGGGGGCTATGAAGGCTACACCTTC.

The genes are TRBV4-3 and TRBJ1-2, with unresolved D. Between the trimmed V and J ends, which lost 0 bases and 4 bases, there was a span of 15 bases. This CDR3 is 16 amino acids long. The germline V gene encodes CDR1 LGHNA and CDR2 YSLEER. This CDR3 reads CASSQDPSVAGYGYTF. CDR3 nucleotide sequence: TGCGCCAGCAGCCAAGACCCGTCTGTCGCGGGCTATGGCTACACCTTC.

V is TRBV10-3 and J is TRBJ1-3, with D maybe TRBD1 (5 bases). The CDR3 spans 19 residues. The V gene lost 0 bases and the J gene lost 0 bases, with 18 bases spanning the gap. Germline V lookup: CDR1 ENHRY, CDR2 SYGVKD. CDR3 sequence: CAISESLGLVGFSGNTIYF. In nucleotides, the CDR3 is TGTGCCATCAGTGAGTCGTTGGGGCTCGTAGGATTCTCTGGAAACACCATATATTTT.

This clone appeared a few times. CDR3 loop: CASSPMSQISEQYF. The CDR3 DNA sequence: TGTGCCAGCAGCCCGATGTCCCAAATTAGCGAGCAGTACTTC. The chain links TRBV5-4 to TRBJ2-7; no clear D. Germline lookup yields CDR1 SGHNT and CDR2 YYREEE (reference sequence). The germline V and J ends were trimmed by 4 bases and 6 bases, with 17 bases remaining between them. The CDR3 loop spans 14 amino acids.

The V gene is TRBV28, the J gene TRBJ2-7, with a tentative D call TRBD2 (6 bases). Trimming took 6 bases from V and 3 from J, leaving 9 bases between them. This CDR3 comprises 12 residues. Per germline, CDR1 MDHEN and CDR2 SYDVKM. The CDR3 region has the DNA TGTGCCAGCAGGATCGGGGGCTACGAGCAGTACTTC. Encoded protein: CASRIGGYEQYF.

This clone has only one observation. The V gene is TRBV5-1, the J gene TRBJ2-7, with 7 bases aligning to TRBD1. The V gene end was trimmed by 4 bases and the J gene end by 0 bases; junction bases not matched to a gene: 4. In germline, CDR1 is SGHRS, CDR2 YFSETQ. The CDR3 is 14 amino acids. The CDR3 coding sequence is TGCGCCAGCAGCACGGGGACAGCCTCCTACGAGCAGTACTTC. This gives the protein CASSTGTASYEQYF.

The chain uses TRBV11-2 and TRBJ2-6, with D possibly matching TRBD2 (6 bases). The V gene lost 5 bases and the J gene lost 0 bases, with 11 bases spanning the gap. CDR3 length equals 16 residues. Germline V gene data show CDR1 as SGHAT and CDR2 as FQNNGV. CDR3 in amino acids: CASSRRDGSGANVLTF. CDR3 coding DNA: TGTGCCAGCAGCCGGCGGGATGGCTCTGGGGCCAACGTCCTGACTTTC.

CDR3 loop: CASSLGPQGAKGSPLHF. The CDR3 coding sequence is TGTGCCAGCAGCTTAGGACCACAGGGGGCGAAGGGATCACCCCTCCACTTT. The chain has TRBV13 and TRBJ1-6, with 9 bases lining up with TRBD1. Losses at the gene ends were 0 bases for V and 10 bases for J; bases not matched to a gene: 10. Per germline, CDR1 PRHDT and CDR2 FYEKMQ (reference sequence). CDR3 length: 17 residues.

The rearrangement uses TRBV6-1 and TRBJ1-1; TRBD1 agrees at 7 bases. V gave up 3 bases and J gave up 1 base; unmatched junction bases: 5. The CDR3 totals 15 residues. Germline CDR1 MNHNS, CDR2 SASEGT. CDR3 sequence (DNA): TGTGCCAGCAGTGATCCGCGACAGGGGAACACTGAAGCTTTCTTT. Its translation: CASSDPRQGNTEAFF.

V and J are TRBV10-1 and TRBJ2-7; D perhaps matches TRBD1 (5 bases). V shed 3 bases and J shed 5 bases, with 14 bases lying between them. CDR3 length: 14 amino acids. CDR1 and CDR2 (germline): WNHNN, SYGVQD (reference sequence). CDR3 residues: CASSESGRVDEQYF. CDR3 DNA: TGCGCCAGCAGTGAATCCGGCAGGGTCGACGAGCAGTACTTC.

The genes are TRBV6-2 or TRBV6-3 and TRBJ1-2; TRBD1 is a possible D gene (6 bases). CDR3 size: 12 residues. CDR1 and CDR2 (germline): MNHEY, SVGEGT. The V and J ends lost 4 bases and 3 bases respectively, with 6 bases between them. The CDR3 nucleotides are TGTGCCAGCAGTTGGACAGACTATGGCTACACCTTC. Translation: CASSWTDYGYTF.

V usage is TRBV6-5 and J usage is TRBJ1-2; weak D call: TRBD1 (5 bases). In germline, CDR1 is MNHEY, CDR2 SVGAGI. Trimming pared 6 bases from V and 1 base from J, leaving 9 bases between. The CDR3 loop spans 13 amino acids. CDR3 loop: CASSPRVNYGYTF. The DNA of the CDR3 is TGTGCCAGCAGCCCCAGGGTTAACTATGGCTACACCTTC.

This CDR3 is CASSSPGGTSGGNPYNEQFF. DNA for the CDR3: TGTGCCAGCAGCTCCCCAGGAGGGACCAGCGGGGGGAATCCATACAATGAGCAGTTCTTC. V gene TRBV7-3 combines with J gene TRBJ2-1; 9 bases are shared with TRBD2. The CDR3 runs to 20 residues. Looked up from germline, CDR1 is SGHTA and CDR2 is FQGTGA. The V gene end was trimmed by 4 bases and the J gene end by 4 bases; junction bases not matched to a gene: 20.

The J gene is TRBJ2-7, the V gene TRBV9; tentative D call: TRBD2 (5 bases). Trimming cost V 4 bases and J 6 bases, with 20 bases left between them. CDR1 SGDLS and CDR2 YYNGEE come from the germline V gene. There are 15 residues in the CDR3. The CDR3 sequence: CASSPNPGGFGEQYF. The CDR3, as DNA: TGTGCCAGCAGCCCCAACCCGGGCGGGTTTGGCGAGCAGTACTTC.

This clone appeared a single time. J is TRBJ2-1 and V is TRBV30; D uncertain. V lost 1 base to trimming and J lost 8 bases, with 15 bases between them. The CDR3 sequence is 14 residues long. Germline CDR1 is GTSNPN and CDR2 is SVGIG (reference sequence). CDR3 DNA: TGTGCCTGGAGTGAACAGTCGCGCACCTATGAGCAGTTCTTC. It translates to CAWSEQSRTYEQFF.

The chain is built from TRBV11-3 and TRBJ2-2; 9 bases line up with TRBD1. Per the germline V gene, CDR1 is SGHNT and CDR2 is YENEEA. V gave up 5 bases and J gave up 6 bases; unmatched junction bases: 7. CDR3 size: 15 residues. CDR3 residues: CASSPRQGGAGELFF. The CDR3 DNA reads TGTGCCAGCAGCCCCAGACAGGGGGGCGCCGGGGAGCTGTTTTTT.

This clone was detected a few times. This chain joins TRBV10-3 and TRBJ1-2; 7 positions agree with TRBD1. The length of the CDR3 is 14 residues. Looked up from germline, CDR1 is ENHRY and CDR2 is SYGVKD. V lost 7 bases, J lost 0 bases, and 5 bases stayed unmatched. The CDR3 DNA sequence: TGTGCCATCATGAGACAGGGAGCTAACTATGGCTACACCTTC. Amino acids: CAIMRQGANYGYTF.

The CDR3 here is CASSLTGANYGYTF. The CDR3 nucleotides are TGTGCCAGCTCACTAACAGGGGCCAACTATGGCTACACCTTC. The rearrangement uses TRBV18 and TRBJ1-2; 7 nucleotides match TRBD1. The CDR3 spans 14 residues. Germline lookup yields CDR1 KGHSH and CDR2 LQKENI. J lost 2 bases, V lost 4 bases, and 4 bases had no gene match.

The chain links TRBV5-1 to TRBJ2-3; maybe TRBD2 (5 bases). The germline CDR1 and CDR2 sequences are SGHRS and YFSETQ. V was shortened by 3 bases and J by 3 bases, with 8 bases between the two germline ends. The CDR3 is made up of 13 amino acids. Here the CDR3 reads CASSSDYTDTQYF. The CDR3 DNA follows: TGCGCCAGCAGCTCTGACTATACAGATACGCAGTATTTT.

Here the CDR3 DNA reads TGTGCCAGCAGTCCCCCCGCAGGGGGCACTGAAGCTTTCTTT. Amino acids: CASSPPAGGTEAFF. This chain joins TRBV6-5 and TRBJ1-1; 7 positions match TRBD1. With 5 bases clipped from V and 4 bases from J, the junction kept 7 bases outside the gene matches. Per germline, CDR1 MNHEY and CDR2 SVGAGI. The length of the CDR3 is 14 residues.

CDR3 DNA: TGTGCTAGTGGTTTTGGGAGGAGACATAATCAGCCCCAGCATTTT. It codes for CASGFGRRHNQPQHF. The V and J genes are TRBV12-5 and TRBJ1-5; no reliable D call. The CDR3 extends over 15 amino acids. The V end was cut by 3 bases, the J end by 4 bases, with 13 bases between. Germline lookup yields CDR1 LGHNT and CDR2 FRNRAP.

The V gene is TRBV12-3 or TRBV12-4, the J gene TRBJ2-7, with D possibly matching TRBD2 (5 bases). The length of the CDR3 is 12 residues. Between the trimmed V and J ends, which lost 6 bases and 3 bases, there was a span of 9 bases. CDR3 region: CASSPGNYEQYF. The CDR3 DNA sequence: TGTGCCAGCAGCCCGGGGAACTACGAGCAGTACTTC.

This rearrangement joins TRBV6-6 to TRBJ1-1, with 7 bases matching TRBD1. Germline loops: CDR1 MNHNY, CDR2 SVGAGI (reference sequence). J was trimmed by 2 bases and V by 5 bases; bases with no gene match: 11. The CDR3 sequence is 16 residues long. The CDR3 DNA follows: TGTGCCAGCAGTCGACCCACGGGGACAGACAACACTGAAGCTTTCTTT. Translated: CASSRPTGTDNTEAFF.